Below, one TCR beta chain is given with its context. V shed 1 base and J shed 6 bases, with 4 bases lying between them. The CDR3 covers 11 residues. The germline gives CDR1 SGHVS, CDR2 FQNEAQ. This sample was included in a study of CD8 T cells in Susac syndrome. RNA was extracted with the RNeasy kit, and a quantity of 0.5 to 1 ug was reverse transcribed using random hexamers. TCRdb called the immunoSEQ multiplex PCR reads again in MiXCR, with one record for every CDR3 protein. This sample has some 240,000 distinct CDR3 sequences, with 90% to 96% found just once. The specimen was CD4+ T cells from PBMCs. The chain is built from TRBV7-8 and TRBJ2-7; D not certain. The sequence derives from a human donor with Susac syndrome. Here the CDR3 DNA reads TGTGCCAGCAGCTTAGTGCTCGAGCAGTACTTC. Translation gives CASSLVLEQYF.